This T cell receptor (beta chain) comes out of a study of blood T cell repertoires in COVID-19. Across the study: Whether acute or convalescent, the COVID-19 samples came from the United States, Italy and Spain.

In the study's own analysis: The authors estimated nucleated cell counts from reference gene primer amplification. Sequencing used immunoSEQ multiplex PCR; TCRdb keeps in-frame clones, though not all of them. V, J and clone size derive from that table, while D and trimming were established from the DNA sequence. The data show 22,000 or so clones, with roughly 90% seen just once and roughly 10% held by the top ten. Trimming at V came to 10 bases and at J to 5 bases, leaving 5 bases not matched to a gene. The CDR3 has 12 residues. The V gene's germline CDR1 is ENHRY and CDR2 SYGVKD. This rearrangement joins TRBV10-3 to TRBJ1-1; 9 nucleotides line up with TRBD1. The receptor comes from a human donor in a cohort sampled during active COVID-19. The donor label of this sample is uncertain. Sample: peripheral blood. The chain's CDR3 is CATGTGLTEAFF. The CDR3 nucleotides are TGTGCCACCGGGACAGGGCTTACTGAAGCTTTCTTT.